These 12 T cell receptor beta chains were sequenced from one sample in a study of PD-1 blockade in classical Hodgkin lymphoma. TCRdb keeps only in-frame clones here, not all; method: immunoSEQ multiplex PCR. This sample has 90,000 to 100,000 clones; 80% to 90% occur once, and the top ten carry 15% to 20%. Following autologous stem cell transplantation, relapse occurred in every patient, and exposure to brentuximab vedotin varied. The sequencing here drew on peripheral blood mononuclear cells (PBMCs), taken before the second cycle of nivolumab. These receptors were collected from a human donor with classical Hodgkin lymphoma.

This clone has only a few counts. This chain links TRBV29-1 with TRBJ2-7; TRBD2 matches 7 bases. Trimming cost V 7 bases and J 0 bases; bases outside gene matches: 6. Germline CDR1 reads SQVTM; CDR2 reads ANQGSEA. The CDR3 spans 13 residues. In nucleotides, the CDR3 is TGCAGCGCCCGAGCGGGAAGCTCCTACGAGCAGTACTTC. It encodes CSARAGSSYEQYF.

This chain links TRBV4-3 with TRBJ2-6; unclear D gene. V was pared by 4 bases and J by 2 bases, with 6 bases between. Germline loops: CDR1 LGHNA, CDR2 YSLEER. The CDR3 extends over 14 amino acids. The CDR3 DNA is TGCGCCAGCAGCCTGGGTGCTGGGGCCAACGTCCTGACTTTC. Amino acid sequence: CASSLGAGANVLTF.

The chain combines TRBV5-1 with TRBJ1-1; 7 bases map to TRBD1. J lost 1 base, V lost 4 bases, and 4 bases had no gene match. Germline values: CDR1 SGHRS, CDR2 YFSETQ. The CDR3 is 14 residues long. The CDR3 is CASSRDSTNTEAFF. The CDR3, as DNA: TGCGCCAGCAGCCGGGACAGCACGAACACTGAAGCTTTCTTT.

The chain has TRBV5-1 and TRBJ2-5; TRBD1 matches at 7 bases. The CDR3 sequence is 16 residues long. The germline gives CDR1 SGHRS, CDR2 YFSETQ. The V segment lost 0 bases and the J segment 2 bases; nucleotides outside the gene matches: 7. This chain's CDR3 is CASSLVGRGNQETQYF. The CDR3 DNA follows: TGCGCCAGCAGCTTGGTTGGCAGGGGGAATCAAGAGACCCAGTACTTC.

V is TRBV28 and J is TRBJ1-5, with D hard to call. CDR1 MDHEN and CDR2 SYDVKM come from the germline V gene. The CDR3 totals 16 residues. Trimming took off 4 bases at V and 1 base at J, with 14 bases between the two ends. The CDR3 DNA sequence: TGTGCCAGCAGTTCTCTTTTATTGGGAAGCAATCAGCCCCAGCATTTT. It yields the protein CASSSLLLGSNQPQHF.

The chain is built from TRBV9 and TRBJ2-3; D uncertain. This CDR3 region has 12 residues. Germline loops: CDR1 SGDLS, CDR2 YYNGEE. V was pared by 3 bases and J by 7 bases, with 9 bases between. The CDR3 is CASSGGLNTQYF. In nucleotides, the CDR3 is TGTGCCAGCAGCGGCGGTTTGAATACGCAGTATTTT.

This clone was counted a single time. The rearrangement joins TRBV10-3 to TRBJ1-1; 8 bases match TRBD1. CDR1 is ENHRY and CDR2 is SYGVKD in the germline V gene. This CDR3 is built from 15 residues. Losses at the gene ends were 0 bases for V and 2 bases for J; bases not matched to a gene: 2. CDR3 in DNA: TGTGCCATCAGTGAGTCCGCAGGGGGCAACACTGAAGCTTTCTTT. It codes for CAISESAGGNTEAFF.

The rearrangement uses TRBV9 and TRBJ1-5; 9 bases are shared with TRBD1. CDR1 is SGDLS, CDR2 YYNGEE, per germline. CDR3 length: 15 residues. V gave up 4 bases and J gave up 6 bases; unmatched junction bases: 8. CDR3: CASSPRTGVGQPQHF. The CDR3 bases are TGTGCCAGCAGCCCCCGGACAGGGGTCGGTCAGCCCCAGCATTTT.

This clone was found once. The chain joins TRBV5-4 to TRBJ2-1; TRBD1 matches at 9 bases. Germline CDR1 SGHNT, CDR2 YYREEE (reference sequence). With V trimmed by 4 bases and J by 3 bases, 8 bases remained unmatched. This CDR3 has 16 residues. The chain's CDR3 is CASSPAGTGNYNEQFF. The DNA for the CDR3 is TGTGCCAGCAGCCCCGCCGGGACAGGGAACTACAATGAGCAGTTCTTC.

V gene TRBV7-9 combines with J gene TRBJ2-7; no firm D call. This CDR3 contains 13 residues. Germline V gene sequence: CDR1 SEHNR, CDR2 FQNEAQ (reference sequence). Trimming pared 8 bases from V and 2 bases from J, leaving 13 bases between. CDR3 protein: CASAMDGTYEQYF. The CDR3 DNA reads as TGTGCCAGCGCCATGGACGGCACCTACGAGCAGTACTTC.

The sample holds one count of this clone. The chain is built from TRBV27 and TRBJ1-2; D gene uncertain. This CDR3 has 13 amino acids. The germline V gene has CDR1 MNHEY and CDR2 SMNVEV (reference sequence). V gave up 6 bases and J gave up 0 bases, with 8 bases separating them. The chain's CDR3 is CASSRPPNYGYTF. CDR3 coding DNA: TGTGCCAGCAGCCGACCGCCTAACTATGGCTACACCTTC.

The chain couples TRBV7-6 to TRBJ2-7; no definite D call. Germline lookup yields CDR1 SGHVS and CDR2 FNYEAQ. CDR3 length: 14 residues. V lost 1 base and J lost 3, with 10 bases in between. CDR3 in DNA: TGTGCCAGCAGCTTAGGTGGAGCCAGCTACGAGCAGTACTTC. It specifies CASSLGGASYEQYF.